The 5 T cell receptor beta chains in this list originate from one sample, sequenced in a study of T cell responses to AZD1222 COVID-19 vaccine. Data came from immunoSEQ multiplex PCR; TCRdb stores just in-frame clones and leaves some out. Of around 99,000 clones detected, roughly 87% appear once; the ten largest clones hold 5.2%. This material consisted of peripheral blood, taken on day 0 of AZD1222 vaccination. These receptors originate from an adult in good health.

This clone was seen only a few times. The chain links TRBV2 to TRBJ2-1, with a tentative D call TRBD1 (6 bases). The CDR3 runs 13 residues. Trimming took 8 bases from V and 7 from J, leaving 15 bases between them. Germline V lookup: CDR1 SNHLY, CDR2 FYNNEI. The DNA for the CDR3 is TGTGCCAGCCGACGACCCAGGGGAAATGAGCAGTTCTTC. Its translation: CASRRPRGNEQFF.

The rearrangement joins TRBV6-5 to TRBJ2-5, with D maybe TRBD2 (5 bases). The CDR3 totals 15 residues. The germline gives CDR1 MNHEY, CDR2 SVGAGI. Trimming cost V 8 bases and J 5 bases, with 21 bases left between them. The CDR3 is CASWPWTGNTETQYF. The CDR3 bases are TGTGCCAGCTGGCCATGGACGGGGAATACGGAGACCCAGTACTTC.

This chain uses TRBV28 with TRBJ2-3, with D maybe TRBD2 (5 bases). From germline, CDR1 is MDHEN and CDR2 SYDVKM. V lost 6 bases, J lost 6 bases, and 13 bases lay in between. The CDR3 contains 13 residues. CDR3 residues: CASSSPGSDTQYF. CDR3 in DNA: TGTGCCAGCAGCTCTCCGGGGTCCGATACGCAGTATTTT.

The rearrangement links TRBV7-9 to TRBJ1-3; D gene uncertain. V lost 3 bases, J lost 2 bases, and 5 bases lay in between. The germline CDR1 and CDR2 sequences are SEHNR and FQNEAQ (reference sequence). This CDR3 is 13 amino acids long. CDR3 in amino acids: CASSLGAGNTIYF. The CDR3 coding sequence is TGTGCCAGCAGCTTGGGAGCTGGAAACACCATATATTTT.

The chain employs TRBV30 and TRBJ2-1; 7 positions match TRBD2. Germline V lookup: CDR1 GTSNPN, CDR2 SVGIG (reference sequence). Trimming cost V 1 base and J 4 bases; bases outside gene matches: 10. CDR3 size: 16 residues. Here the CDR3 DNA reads TGTGCCTGGAGTGACCTTGCGGGGGACTTATACAATGAGCAGTTCTTC. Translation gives CAWSDLAGDLYNEQFF.